These 20 T cell receptor beta chains share one sample of origin, sequenced in a study of shared clonotypes between healthy human individuals (dated by TCRdb to between 2020 and 2021). Libraries were built with the immunoSEQ multiplex PCR assay. The table comes from immuneACCESS by way of TCRdb, which keeps in-frame sequences with V and J called. Part of the clones is missing from these tables; in studies checked, under half for an unresolved V gene and the rest for unknown reasons. The sample table contains some 630,000 clones; only one count was recorded for around 96% of them. About 0.12% of the sample goes to the ten largest clones. For the CD8 naive samples, CD45RO-negative cells were positively selected for CCR7, yielding a CD45RA+CCR7+ population from which TemRA cells were excluded. The source material was naive CD8+ T cells sorted from blood. The sample's cell subset or site, from its label and the paper: CD45RA+CCR7+. These receptors came from a woman in her 30s in good health.

This chain uses TRBV28 with TRBJ2-1; no reliable D call. This CDR3 is built from 12 residues. V was shortened by 4 bases and J by 9 bases, with 10 bases between the two germline ends. Looked up from germline, CDR1 is MDHEN and CDR2 is SYDVKM. For the CDR3, the DNA is TGTGCCAGCAGTTCTCTGGGTAGTGAGCAGTTCTTC. Amino acid sequence: CASSSLGSEQFF. The variable domain in full, with the rest retrieved from reference TRBV28 and TRBJ2-1, is DVKVTQSSRYLVKRTGEKVFLECVQDMDHENMFWYRQDPGLGLRLIYFSYDVKMKEKGDIPEGYSVSREKKERFSLILESASTNQTSMYLCASSSLGSEQFFGPGTRLTVL.

V gene TRBV19 combines with J gene TRBJ1-5; 8 nucleotides line up with TRBD1. CDR3 length: 14 amino acids. Germline-derived CDR1 and CDR2 are LNHDA and SQIVND (reference sequence). Trimming at V came to 6 bases and at J to 4 bases, leaving 5 bases not matched to a gene. CDR3 sequence reads: CASRGTGRNQPQHF. The DNA of the CDR3 is TGTGCCAGTAGAGGGACAGGTCGAAATCAGCCCCAGCATTTT.

CDR3 DNA sequence: TGTGCCAGCAGCCCCGTCGTGGGACGCGATTCCGGAAACTATGGCTACACCTTC. It is translated as CASSPVVGRDSGNYGYTF. The J gene is TRBJ1-2, the V gene TRBV27; TRBD1 is a possible D gene (5 bases). Germline-derived CDR1 and CDR2 are MNHEY and SMNVEV (reference sequence). The CDR3 consists of 18 residues. Trimming cost V 6 bases and J 2 bases, with 25 bases left between them.

Concerning this clone itself: This same CDR3 is encoded by further DNA sequences in the sample. The V and J genes are TRBV27 and TRBJ1-2; no firm D call. CDR1 MNHEY and CDR2 SMNVEV come from the germline V gene (reference sequence). The V end lost 3 bases, the J end lost 4 bases, and 9 bases lay between the germline ends. The CDR3 extends over 13 amino acids. CDR3: CASSFGRTYGYTF. The CDR3 DNA reads TGTGCCAGCAGTTTTGGACGGACCTATGGCTACACCTTC.

The chain employs TRBV6-5 and TRBJ2-1; 7 bases fit TRBD2. After removal of 7 bases from V and 0 bases from J, the junction contained 6 bases not matched to a gene. CDR3 length: 15 residues. Germline values: CDR1 MNHEY, CDR2 SVGAGI. In DNA, the CDR3 is TGTGCCAGCAACCCTAGCGGAAGCTCCTACAATGAGCAGTTCTTC. Its protein is CASNPSGSSYNEQFF.

This chain joins TRBV14 and TRBJ1-1; D remains unclear. This CDR3 spans 12 amino acids. V was shortened by 1 base and J by 4 bases, with 4 bases between the two germline ends. CDR1 and CDR2 (germline): SGHDN, FVKESK. This chain's CDR3 is CASSQVGTEAFF. CDR3 DNA sequence: TGTGCCAGCAGCCAAGTCGGCACTGAAGCTTTCTTT.

CDR3 amino acids: CASTPDGSYNEQFF. The CDR3 DNA is TGTGCCAGCACCCCGGATGGTTCCTACAATGAGCAGTTCTTC. The chain has TRBV5-4 and TRBJ2-1; D not certain. The length of the CDR3 is 14 residues. In germline, CDR1 is SGHNT, CDR2 YYREEE (reference sequence). V lost 6 bases, J lost 1 base, and 11 bases lay in between.

CDR3 protein: CASSYSNDRVAEQYF. CDR3 bases: TGTGCCAGCAGTTACTCTAATGACAGGGTGGCCGAGCAGTACTTC. This chain joins TRBV6-5 and TRBJ2-7; 7 bases are a match to TRBD1. Germline CDR1 reads MNHEY; CDR2 reads SVGAGI. The CDR3 extends over 15 amino acids. The V segment lost 0 bases and the J segment 6 bases; nucleotides outside the gene matches: 8.

The V and J genes are TRBV2 and TRBJ2-7; 9 bases are shared with TRBD2. The V gene's germline CDR1 is SNHLY and CDR2 FYNNEI. After removal of 6 bases from V and 6 bases from J, the junction contained 6 bases not matched to a gene. The CDR3 sequence is 13 residues long. CDR3 residues: CASSSSGKPEQYF. The CDR3 DNA follows: TGTGCCAGCAGCTCTAGCGGGAAGCCCGAGCAGTACTTC.

The chain couples TRBV13 to TRBJ2-2, with D possibly being TRBD1 (5 bases). The CDR3 consists of 15 residues. V lost 6 bases and J 0 bases, leaving 11 bases between the germline ends. Looked up from germline, CDR1 is PRHDT and CDR2 is FYEKMQ (reference sequence). CDR3 nucleotide sequence: TGTGCCAGCAGACAGGAGATATCGAACACCGGGGAGCTGTTTTTT. This encodes CASRQEISNTGELFF. Looking up the rest from reference TRBV13 and TRBJ2-2 gives the full variable domain: AAGVIQSPRHLIKEKRETATLKCYPIPRHDTVYWYQQGPGQDPQFLISFYEKMQSDKGSIPDRFSAQQFSDYHSELNMSSLELGDSALYFCASRQEISNTGELFFGEGSRLTVL.

CDR3 loop: CASSLETVEQYF. CDR3 coding DNA: TGTGCCAGCAGCTTAGAGACAGTCGAGCAGTACTTC. The chain combines TRBV7-9 with TRBJ2-7, with D maybe TRBD1 (5 bases). The CDR3 is 12 amino acids. V lost 1 base, J lost 6 bases, and 7 bases lay in between. Per the germline V gene, CDR1 is SEHNR and CDR2 is FQNEAQ (reference sequence).

V gene TRBV28 combines with J gene TRBJ2-1, with D perhaps given as TRBD1 or TRBD2 (5 bases each). The CDR3 contains 17 residues. Germline V lookup: CDR1 MDHEN, CDR2 SYDVKM. V shed 1 base and J shed 1 base, with 14 bases lying between them. The CDR3 protein is CASSLYGPGTSYNEQFF. CDR3 sequence (DNA): TGTGCCAGCAGTTTATATGGCCCTGGGACGTCCTACAATGAGCAGTTCTTC.

The chain recombines TRBV27 with TRBJ2-7; D gene unclear. Germline V gives CDR1 MNHEY, CDR2 SMNVEV (reference sequence). Deletions cut 4 bases from V and 9 bases from J, with 22 bases between. This CDR3 spans 15 amino acids. In DNA, the CDR3 is TGTGCCAGCAGTTCGTCCTTACAACCTTTACGAGGGCAGTACTTC. Residues: CASSSSLQPLRGQYF.

V is TRBV30 and J is TRBJ2-7; possible D gene TRBD1, 5 bases. This CDR3 spans 13 amino acids. V lost 4 bases and J 5 bases, leaving 15 bases between the germline ends. Germline assignment: CDR1 GTSNPN and CDR2 SVGIG (reference sequence). DNA of the CDR3: TGTGCCTGGAATAGGCAGGGATTCAACGAGCAGTACTTC. Translated: CAWNRQGFNEQYF.

This clone was seen once. The CDR3 sequence is CASSYNRLTEAFF. The CDR3 nucleotides are TGTGCCAGCAGTTATAATCGGTTAACTGAAGCTTTCTTT. The genes are TRBV27 and TRBJ1-1, with D uncertain. Germline CDR1 reads MNHEY; CDR2 reads SMNVEV (reference sequence). The V gene lost 4 bases and the J gene lost 5 bases, with 11 bases spanning the gap. This CDR3 is built from 13 residues.

The V and J genes are TRBV15 and TRBJ1-5; unclear D gene. V lost 5 bases and J lost 6, with 20 bases in between. Germline assignment: CDR1 LNHNV and CDR2 YYDKDF (reference sequence). The CDR3 has 16 residues. CDR3 region: CATSSRTLSQSQPQHF. DNA of the CDR3: TGTGCCACCAGCTCACGGACTCTTTCCCAGAGTCAGCCCCAGCATTTT. Supplemented by reference TRBV15 and TRBJ1-5, the full variable domain reads DAMVIQNPRYQVTQFGKPVTLSCSQTLNHNVMYWYQQKSSQAPKLLFHYYDKDFNNEADTPDNFQSRRPNTSFCFLDIRSPGLGDTAMYLCATSSRTLSQSQPQHFGDGTRLSIL.

The chain employs TRBV28 and TRBJ1-1; a weak D match, TRBD1 (5 bases). Trimming took off 6 bases at V and 1 base at J, with 9 bases between the two ends. The CDR3 length is 13 residues. CDR1 is MDHEN and CDR2 is SYDVKM in the germline V gene. The CDR3 spells CASREDRNTEAFF. CDR3 DNA: TGTGCCAGCAGAGAAGACAGGAACACTGAAGCTTTCTTT.

The chain has TRBV7-7 and TRBJ2-5; the match to TRBD2 covers 11 bases. The better agreement between TRBJ2-7 and the DNA end casts doubt on the J call. Germline V gene data show CDR1 as SSHAT and CDR2 as FNYEAQ (reference sequence). This CDR3 has 15 residues. The CDR3 loop is CASSLLAGGTYEQYF. Here the CDR3 DNA reads TGTGCCAGCAGCCTCCTAGCGGGAGGCACCTACGAGCAGTACTTC.

V usage is TRBV6-5 and J usage is TRBJ1-1; possible D gene TRBD1, 6 bases. CDR3 length: 15 residues. Germline values: CDR1 MNHEY, CDR2 SVGAGI. The V end was cut by 2 bases, the J end by 5 bases, with 15 bases between. The CDR3 DNA sequence: TGTGCCAGCAGTTACGGAACGACAGGAAGAACTGAAGCTTTCTTT. It is translated as CASSYGTTGRTEAFF.

This clone was recorded only once. The V call is TRBV23-1, the J call TRBJ2-5, with 9 bases matching TRBD2. TRBV23-1 is an ORF for which the function is uncertain. V shed 11 bases, J shed 0 bases, and the junction held 4 bases outside the gene matches. The CDR3 totals 13 residues. DNA for the CDR3: TGCGCCCCCCTAGCGGGGTACCAAGAGACCCAGTACTTC. Its translation: CAPLAGYQETQYF.